Given below is one T cell receptor beta chain in context. The antigen is unknown. The record originates from a study of cytomegalovirus exposure and HLA in healthy donors. Findings of the study overall: Apparent HLA restriction characterized most CMV-associated TCR beta chains in a later analysis. Per a later analysis, 15,000 to 20,000 TCR beta sequences showed association with HLA alleles at 0.05 false discovery rate. What a later analysis showed was that several of the most significant clusters appeared linked to common viral pathogens.

This CDR3 region has 13 residues. The trim removed 5 bases at V and 4 bases at J, leaving 4 bases unmatched. Germline-derived CDR1 and CDR2 are SGHTA and FQGNSA. PCR was performed using 60 Vbeta and 13 Jbeta primers. This table comes from immunoSEQ multiplex PCR, and its TCRdb copy is limited to in-frame clones, with some not included. This table holds 200,000 or so clones. Sample: PBMCs. The clonotype comes from a boy younger than 18 in good health and CMV-seronegative. This chain uses TRBV7-2 with TRBJ2-5; 7 bases align to TRBD2. The CDR3 is CASSAGGGETQYF. DNA for the CDR3: TGTGCCAGCAGCGCTGGGGGGGGAGAGACCCAGTACTTC.